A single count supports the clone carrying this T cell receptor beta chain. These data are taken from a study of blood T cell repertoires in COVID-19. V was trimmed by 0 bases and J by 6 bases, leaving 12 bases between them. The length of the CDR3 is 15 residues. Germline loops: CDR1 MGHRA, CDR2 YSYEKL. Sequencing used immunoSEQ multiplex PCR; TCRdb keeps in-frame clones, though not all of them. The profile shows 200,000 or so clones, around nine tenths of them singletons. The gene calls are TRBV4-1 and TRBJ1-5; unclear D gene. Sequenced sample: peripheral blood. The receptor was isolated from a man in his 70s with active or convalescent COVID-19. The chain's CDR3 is CASSQEFEVSQPQHF. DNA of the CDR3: TGCGCCAGCAGCCAAGAATTTGAGGTTAGTCAGCCCCAGCATTTT.